This T cell receptor (beta chain) was recorded in a study of identical twins. TCRdb passed the 5' RACE reads through MiXCR, listing each CDR3 protein once. This sample carries hundreds of thousands of distinct CDR3 sequences, 7.1% of them seen once, and the ten largest clones take roughly 1.6%. This clonotype has more than one count but fewer than ten. The antigen is undetermined. Study-wide points: The study reached conclusions through statistical analysis that was cross-sectional, not following the same donors. Compared with models, monozygotic twins showed more out-of-frame TCR alpha sharing. Sharing of beta out-of-frame sequences by twins showed a weaker excess.

The CDR3 has 17 residues. Germline V lookup: CDR1 DFQATT, CDR2 SNEGSKA (reference sequence). V lost 0 bases and J lost 1, with 18 bases in between. In addition, the sample was reused for a study of yellow fever vaccine responses in identical twins.

Sample: PBMCs. The clonotype originates from a woman in her late teens or twenties in good health. The J gene is TRBJ1-1, the V gene TRBV20-1; a possible D gene is TRBD1 (6 bases). Written as DNA, the CDR3 is TGCAGTGCTAGAGATCCGGCAGGGGAAGTTGGGAACACTGAAGCTTTCTTT. It encodes CSARDPAGEVGNTEAFF.